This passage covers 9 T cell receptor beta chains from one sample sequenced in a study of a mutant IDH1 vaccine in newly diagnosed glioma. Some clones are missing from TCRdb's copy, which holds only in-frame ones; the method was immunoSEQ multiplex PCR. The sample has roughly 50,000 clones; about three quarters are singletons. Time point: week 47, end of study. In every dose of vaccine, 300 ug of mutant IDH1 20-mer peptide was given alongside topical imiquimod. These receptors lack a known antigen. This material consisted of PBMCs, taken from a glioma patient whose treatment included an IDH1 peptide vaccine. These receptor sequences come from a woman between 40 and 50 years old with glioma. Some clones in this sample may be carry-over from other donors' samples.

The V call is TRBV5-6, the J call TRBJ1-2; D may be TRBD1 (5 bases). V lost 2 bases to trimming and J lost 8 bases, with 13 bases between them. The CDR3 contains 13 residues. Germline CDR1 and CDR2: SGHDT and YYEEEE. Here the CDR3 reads CASSFGGARGYTF. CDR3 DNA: TGTGCCAGCAGCTTTGGAGGGGCAAGGGGCTACACCTTC. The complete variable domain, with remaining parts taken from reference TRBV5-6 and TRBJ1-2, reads DAGVTQSPTHLIKTRGQQVTLRCSPKSGHDTVSWYQQALGQGPQFIFQYYEEEERQRGNFPDRFSGHQFPNYSSELNVNALLLGDSALYLCASSFGGARGYTFGSGTRLTVV.

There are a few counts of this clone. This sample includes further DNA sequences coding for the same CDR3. Here the CDR3 DNA reads TGCAGTGCTAGAGTTAGCGAGACCCAGTACTTC. Its protein product is CSARVSETQYF. This chain uses TRBV20-1 with TRBJ2-5; no reliable D call. Germline CDR1 is DFQATT and CDR2 is SNEGSKA (reference sequence). This CDR3 contains 11 residues. V lost 1 base, J lost 5 bases, and 5 bases lay in between.

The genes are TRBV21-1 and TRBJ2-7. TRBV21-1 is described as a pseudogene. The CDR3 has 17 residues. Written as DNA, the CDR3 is TGTGCCAGCAGCAAAAATTATGGGGGTCATTCCTACGAAGGGCAGTACTTC. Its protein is CASSKNYGGHSYEGQYF.

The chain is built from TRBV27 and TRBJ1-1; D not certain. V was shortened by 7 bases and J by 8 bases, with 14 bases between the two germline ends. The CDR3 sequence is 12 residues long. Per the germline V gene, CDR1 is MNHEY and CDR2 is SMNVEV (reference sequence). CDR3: CASMDYLREAFF. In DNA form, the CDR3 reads TGTGCCAGCATGGATTATCTGAGGGAAGCTTTCTTT.

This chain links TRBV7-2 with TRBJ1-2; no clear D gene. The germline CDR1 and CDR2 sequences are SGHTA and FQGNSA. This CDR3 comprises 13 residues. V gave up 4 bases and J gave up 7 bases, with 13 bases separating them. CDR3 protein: CASSSSGKAGYTF. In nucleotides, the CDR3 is TGTGCCAGCAGCTCCTCGGGTAAGGCTGGCTACACCTTC.

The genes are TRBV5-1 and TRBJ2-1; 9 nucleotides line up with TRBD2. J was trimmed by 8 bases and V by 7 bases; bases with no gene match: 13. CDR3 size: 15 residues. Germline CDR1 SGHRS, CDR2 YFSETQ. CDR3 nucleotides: TGCGCCAGCGGTAGGGCGGGGGGGCAGGGCGATGAGCAGTTCTTC. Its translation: CASGRAGGQGDEQFF.

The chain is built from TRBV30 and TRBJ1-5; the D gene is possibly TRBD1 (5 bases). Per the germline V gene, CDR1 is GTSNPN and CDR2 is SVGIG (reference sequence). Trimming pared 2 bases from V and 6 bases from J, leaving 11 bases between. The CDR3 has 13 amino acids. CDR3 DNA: TGTGCCTGGAGTCACGGGGGTGGTCAGCCCCAGCATTTT. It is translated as CAWSHGGGQPQHF.

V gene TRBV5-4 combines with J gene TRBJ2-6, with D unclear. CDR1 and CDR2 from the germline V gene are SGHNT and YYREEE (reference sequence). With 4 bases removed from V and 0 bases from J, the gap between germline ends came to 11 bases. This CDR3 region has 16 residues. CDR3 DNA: TGTGCCAGCAGCCTCTCCGGTAGCTCTGGGGCCAACGTCCTGACTTTC. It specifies CASSLSGSSGANVLTF.

The CDR3 DNA sequence: TGTGCCAGCTCACGTACAGACATGGGGTTTAACACTGAAGCTTTCTTT. Encoded protein: CASSRTDMGFNTEAFF. V is TRBV18 and J is TRBJ1-1; D is ambiguous. Germline V lookup: CDR1 KGHSH, CDR2 LQKENI. Trimming removed 4 bases from V and 2 bases from J, with 17 bases in between. The CDR3 has 16 amino acids.